A single sample is the source of the 9 T cell receptor beta chains below, sequenced in a study of shared clonotypes between healthy human individuals. The assay was immunoSEQ multiplex PCR, and TCRdb's table has in-frame clones only and misses some. There are under 650,000 clones in the sample; 95% to 97% occur only once, and about 0.064% lies in the top ten. Sequencing used naive CD4+ T cells sorted from blood. Subset denoted: CD45RA+ positively selected. The receptors shown here come from a woman under 40 in good health.

The rearrangement joins TRBV21-1 to TRBJ1-5; the tabulated D call, TRBD1, remains unverified against the DNA. TRBV21-1 has pseudogene status. CDR3 length: 17 amino acids. As DNA, the CDR3 is TGTGCCAGCAGCAAATGTGCTGGCAGGGGAGGCAATCAGCCCCAGCATTTT. Protein product: CASSKCAGRGGNQPQHF.

This chain joins TRBV6-5 and TRBJ2-3, with D perhaps TRBD2 (6 bases). In germline, CDR1 is MNHEY, CDR2 SVGAGI. V lost 4 bases, J lost 2 bases, and 16 bases lay in between. The CDR3 consists of 16 residues. CDR3 DNA: TGTGCCAGCAGTTCGACCCGGGTAGCGGACACAGATACGCAGTATTTT. Encoded protein: CASSSTRVADTDTQYF.

The V and J genes are TRBV5-1 and TRBJ1-5; D may be TRBD1 (5 bases). Trimming stripped 3 bases from V and 9 bases from J, with 19 bases between. Germline CDR1 reads SGHRS; CDR2 reads YFSETQ. The CDR3 contains 15 residues. The CDR3 here is CASSSRDARQGPQHF. CDR3 bases: TGCGCCAGCAGCTCGCGGGACGCTCGCCAGGGGCCCCAGCATTTT.

This sequence joins TRBV7-3 and TRBJ2-3, with TRBD2 identical over 11 bases. Germline values: CDR1 SGHTA, CDR2 FQGTGA. This CDR3 region has 17 residues. J gave up 2 bases and V 4 bases, and 8 bases lay outside the gene matches. The CDR3 loop reads CASSSPGLAGVTDTQYF. In nucleotides, the CDR3 is TGTGCCAGCAGCTCACCTGGACTAGCGGGTGTCACAGATACGCAGTATTTT.

V gene TRBV10-3 combines with J gene TRBJ1-5; D may be TRBD1 (5 bases). V gave up 0 bases and J gave up 6 bases, with 21 bases separating them. The CDR3 is made up of 18 amino acids. CDR1 is ENHRY and CDR2 is SYGVKD in the germline V gene. The CDR3 DNA is TGTGCCATCAGTGAGTCTAGGGCAGGGAAGTCGGTGGGTCAGCCCCAGCATTTT. Its protein is CAISESRAGKSVGQPQHF.

This rearrangement joins TRBV6-1 to TRBJ2-3; TRBD1 matches at 8 bases. The CDR3 has 16 residues. CDR1 and CDR2 from the germline V gene are MNHNS and SASEGT. J gave up 1 base and V 6 bases, and 9 bases lay outside the gene matches. The CDR3 nucleotides read TGTGCCAGCAGGGAACTTCCGGGACAGGGCACAGATACGCAGTATTTT. Its translation: CASRELPGQGTDTQYF.

J is TRBJ1-5 and V is TRBV11-1; no definite D call. Germline assignment: CDR1 SGHAT and CDR2 FQDESV (reference sequence). The CDR3 has 13 amino acids. Between the trimmed V and J ends, which lost 2 bases and 6 bases, there was a span of 8 bases. The CDR3 DNA follows: TGTGCCAGCAGCTTAATGACGGGTCAGCCCCAGCATTTT. It specifies CASSLMTGQPQHF.

The CDR3 nucleotides read TGTGCCAGCAGTTCCGGGGGACTGGATTCCTACAATGAGCAGTTCTTC. It is translated as CASSSGGLDSYNEQFF. The chain is built from TRBV28 and TRBJ2-1; TRBD2 is a possible D gene (6 bases). The CDR3 spans 16 residues. Trimming shortened V by 4 bases and J by 1 base, and 14 bases separated the two germline ends. Germline CDR1 is MDHEN and CDR2 is SYDVKM.

The V and J genes are TRBV4-2 and TRBJ1-1, with D tentatively TRBD1 (6 bases). Germline V gene sequence: CDR1 LGHNA, CDR2 YNFKEQ. Trimming removed 3 bases at V and 3 bases at J, with 14 bases between. This CDR3 region has 15 residues. The CDR3 here is CASSQRSHRDTEAFF. CDR3 in DNA: TGTGCCAGCAGCCAGCGTTCTCACAGGGACACTGAAGCTTTCTTT.